Following are 23 T cell receptor beta chains from one sample sequenced in a study of cytomegalovirus exposure and HLA in healthy donors. It was with 60 Vbeta and 13 Jbeta primers that the PCR ran. Sequenced by immunoSEQ multiplex PCR; TCRdb stores in-frame clones only, minus some. The sample has 65,000 to 85,000 clones, and its top ten clones hold 1.5% to 2%. Input material: PBMCs. The receptors stem from a woman aged 25 to 39 in good health and CMV-seronegative.

V gene TRBV5-6 combines with J gene TRBJ1-2; D might be TRBD1 (5 bases). Germline V gene data show CDR1 as SGHDT and CDR2 as YYEEEE. The CDR3 sequence is 14 residues long. V was shortened by 2 bases and J by 6 bases, with 14 bases between the two germline ends. This CDR3 is CASSFGQGFNGYTF. CDR3 DNA sequence: TGTGCCAGCAGCTTCGGCCAGGGTTTTAATGGCTACACCTTC.

The chain joins TRBV18 to TRBJ2-7, with D tentatively TRBD1 (6 bases). The CDR3 sequence is 16 residues long. V was cut by 3 bases and J by 2 bases, with 17 bases left in between. Germline V lookup: CDR1 KGHSH, CDR2 LQKENI. In DNA form, the CDR3 reads TGTGCCAGCTCACCGTCAGGGACAAGAAGCGCCTACGAGCAGTACTTC. This sequence encodes CASSPSGTRSAYEQYF.

The chain couples TRBV5-1 to TRBJ2-5, with a weak D call TRBD2 (8 bases). This CDR3 contains 15 residues. Per the germline V gene, CDR1 is SGHRS and CDR2 is YFSETQ. Trimming shortened V by 4 bases and J by 5 bases, and 18 bases separated the two germline ends. The CDR3 region has the DNA TGCGCCAGCAGCCCGGGAGGGGGCCGATCGGAGACCCAGTACTTC. Its translation: CASSPGGGRSETQYF.

The genes are TRBV5-1 and TRBJ2-2, with TRBD1 matching over 10 bases. The CDR3 covers 16 residues. CDR1 and CDR2 from the germline V gene are SGHRS and YFSETQ. V shed 4 bases and J 6 bases; nucleotides not matched to a gene: 9. The CDR3 sequence: CASSPGGTGVAGELFF. The CDR3 DNA follows: TGCGCCAGCAGCCCGGGGGGGACAGGGGTGGCCGGGGAGCTGTTTTTT. The variable domain in full, completed from reference TRBV5-1 and TRBJ2-2, reads KAGVTQTPRYLIKTRGQQVTLSCSPISGHRSVSWYQQTPGQGLQFLFEYFSETQRNKGNFPGRFSGRQFSNSRSEMNVSTLELGDSALYLCASSPGGTGVAGELFFGEGSRLTVL.

J is TRBJ2-7 and V is TRBV9; 7 bases are shared with TRBD2. Trimming took 0 bases from V and 4 from J; bases not matched to a gene: 7. In germline, CDR1 is SGDLS, CDR2 YYNGEE. The CDR3 extends over 15 amino acids. CDR3 amino acids: CASSVEGGSFYEQYF. As DNA, the CDR3 is TGTGCCAGCAGCGTAGAGGGCGGGAGTTTTTACGAGCAGTACTTC.

The chain combines TRBV4-1 with TRBJ2-3; 7 bases line up with TRBD2. The CDR3 spans 17 residues. Germline CDR1 is MGHRA and CDR2 is YSYEKL. The V and J ends lost 1 base and 4 bases, in that order; junction bases with no gene match: 11. CDR3 DNA sequence: TGCGCCAGCAGCCAAGGGGGAGGGGTGTGGGACCCAGATACGCAGTATTTT. This translates into CASSQGGGVWDPDTQYF.

The rearrangement links TRBV6-5 to TRBJ1-5; D perhaps matches TRBD1 (5 bases). The CDR3 runs 14 residues. CDR1 and CDR2 from the germline V gene are MNHEY and SVGAGI. Trimming cost V 2 bases and J 3 bases, with 8 bases left between them. The CDR3 here is CASSYAGYNQPQHF. The CDR3 nucleotides are TGTGCCAGCAGTTACGCAGGGTACAATCAGCCCCAGCATTTT.

This chain connects TRBV6-6 to TRBJ2-5, with TRBD2 as a possible D gene (5 bases). The CDR3 loop spans 15 amino acids. Trimming took 8 bases from V and 2 from J, leaving 18 bases between them. Per the germline V gene, CDR1 is MNHNY and CDR2 is SVGAGI (reference sequence). The CDR3 bases are TGTGCCAGCGTCAACTCGGAAGAGGGTCAAGAGACCCAGTACTTC. Translating it yields CASVNSEEGQETQYF.

V is TRBV5-1 and J is TRBJ1-1; 8 bases are shared with TRBD1. The CDR3 totals 14 residues. Per the germline V gene, CDR1 is SGHRS and CDR2 is YFSETQ. V shed 2 bases, J shed 5 bases, and the junction held 5 bases outside the gene matches. The chain's CDR3 is CASSFLGQGTEAFF. CDR3 nucleotide sequence: TGCGCCAGCAGCTTTCTTGGACAGGGAACTGAAGCTTTCTTT. Combining the CDR3 with reference TRBV5-1 and TRBJ1-1 gives the whole variable domain KAGVTQTPRYLIKTRGQQVTLSCSPISGHRSVSWYQQTPGQGLQFLFEYFSETQRNKGNFPGRFSGRQFSNSRSEMNVSTLELGDSALYLCASSFLGQGTEAFFGQGTRLTVV.

CDR3 bases: TGCAGCGTTAGGGTAGCGGGGGGGACCGGGGAGCTGTTTTTT. Translated, it gives CSVRVAGGTGELFF. This rearrangement joins TRBV29-1 to TRBJ2-2; 11 positions agree with TRBD2. J gave up 5 bases and V 5 bases, and 4 bases lay outside the gene matches. The germline V gene has CDR1 SQVTM and CDR2 ANQGSEA. The CDR3 extends over 14 amino acids.

This chain uses TRBV2 with TRBJ1-2; 9 nucleotides match TRBD1. J was trimmed by 7 bases and V by 6 bases; bases with no gene match: 6. CDR3 length: 13 amino acids. CDR1 SNHLY and CDR2 FYNNEI come from the germline V gene. This chain's CDR3 is CASRPQGAPGYTF. The CDR3, as DNA: TGTGCCAGCAGACCACAGGGGGCGCCTGGCTACACCTTC.

The V call is TRBV15, the J call TRBJ1-4; D unresolved. The CDR3 is made up of 13 amino acids. V dropped 1 base and J dropped 6 bases, with 6 bases sitting between them. The V gene's germline CDR1 is LNHNV and CDR2 YYDKDF (reference sequence). CDR3 amino acids: CATSRGLDEKLFF. DNA for the CDR3: TGTGCCACCAGCAGAGGGCTAGATGAAAAACTGTTTTTT.

The chain uses TRBV20-1 and TRBJ1-2, with TRBD1 matching 7 bases. V was clipped by 5 bases and J by 8 bases; unmatched bases: 2. The CDR3 is 10 amino acids. Looked up from germline, CDR1 is DFQATT and CDR2 is SNEGSKA (reference sequence). The CDR3 bases are TGCAGTGCTGGGACAGAAGGCTACACCTTC. Amino acid sequence: CSAGTEGYTF.

The chain recombines TRBV4-3 with TRBJ1-5, with no clear D. The CDR3 contains 15 residues. The V end lost 0 bases, the J end lost 7 bases, and 13 bases lay between the germline ends. Germline CDR1 LGHNA, CDR2 YSLEER. This chain's CDR3 is CASSQDSTGMQPQHF. The CDR3, as DNA: TGCGCCAGCAGCCAAGATTCCACGGGGATGCAGCCCCAGCATTTT.

V is TRBV27 and J is TRBJ2-5, with TRBD1 identical over 7 bases. The J call is in doubt because the DNA end fits TRBJ2-7 better. Germline loops: CDR1 MNHEY, CDR2 SMNVEV (reference sequence). This CDR3 comprises 12 residues. DNA of the CDR3: TGTGCCAGCAGTTTGACAGGGCGCGAGCAGTACTTC. It translates to CASSLTGREQYF.

The rearrangement joins TRBV6-1 to TRBJ1-5; perhaps TRBD1 as D (5 bases). The CDR3 runs 17 residues. V gave up 2 bases and J gave up 0 bases, with 14 bases separating them. CDR1 and CDR2 (germline): MNHNS, SASEGT. The CDR3 reads CASSERGEGYSNQPQHF. The CDR3 DNA follows: TGTGCCAGCAGTGAACGGGGGGAAGGGTATAGCAATCAGCCCCAGCATTTT.

The rearrangement links TRBV4-1 to TRBJ2-5, with 8 positions matching TRBD2. This CDR3 comprises 17 residues. Germline lookup yields CDR1 MGHRA and CDR2 YSYEKL. V lost 0 bases and J lost 5; bases outside the gene matches: 11. The CDR3 coding sequence is TGCGCCAGCAGCCAAGACTTTCGGCGGGGGGAGGGCGAGACCCAGTACTTC. Translation gives CASSQDFRRGEGETQYF.

This chain uses TRBV14 with TRBJ1-2; possibly TRBD1 for D (5 bases). The CDR3 runs 15 residues. The V gene lost 0 bases and the J gene lost 4 bases, with 12 bases spanning the gap. Germline V gene data show CDR1 as SGHDN and CDR2 as FVKESK. CDR3 DNA sequence: TGTGCCAGCAGCCAAGACAGGGCGGGAAGCTATGGCTACACCTTC. Its protein is CASSQDRAGSYGYTF.

CDR3 DNA: TGCGCCAGCAGCCAAGATCGCGGGACGATCTCTTACGAGCAGTACTTC. It translates to CASSQDRGTISYEQYF. The chain combines TRBV4-1 with TRBJ2-7, with D maybe TRBD2 (6 bases). Germline CDR1 and CDR2: MGHRA and YSYEKL. The V end was cut by 0 bases, the J end by 4 bases, with 16 bases between. The CDR3 covers 16 residues.

V is TRBV30 and J is TRBJ2-1; no reliable D call. The CDR3 loop spans 13 amino acids. Germline loops: CDR1 GTSNPN, CDR2 SVGIG (reference sequence). V was cut by 3 bases and J by 6 bases, with 12 bases left in between. The CDR3 is CAWSLVPGNEQFF. The CDR3 DNA sequence: TGTGCCTGGAGCCTGGTCCCAGGCAATGAGCAGTTCTTC. Filled out from reference TRBV30 and TRBJ2-1, the complete variable domain reads SQTIHQWPATLVQPVGSPLSLECTVEGTSNPNLYWYRQAAGRGLQLLFYSVGIGQISSEVPQNLSASRPQDRQFILSSKKLLLSDSGFYLCAWSLVPGNEQFFGPGTRLTVL.

The chain has TRBV19 and TRBJ2-7; possibly TRBD1 for D (6 bases). The V end was cut by 5 bases, the J end by 3 bases, with 17 bases between. Per the germline V gene, CDR1 is LNHDA and CDR2 is SQIVND (reference sequence). The CDR3 runs 15 residues. This CDR3 is CASSARAGEGYEQYF. CDR3 nucleotide sequence: TGTGCCAGTAGTGCGAGGGCAGGGGAAGGCTACGAGCAGTACTTC. Supplemented by reference TRBV19 and TRBJ2-7, the full variable domain reads DGGITQSPKYLFRKEGQNVTLSCEQNLNHDAMYWYRQDPGQGLRLIYYSQIVNDFQKGDIAEGYSVSREKKESFPLTVTSAQKNPTAFYLCASSARAGEGYEQYFGPGTRLTVT.

J is TRBJ2-7 and V is TRBV7-9, with D maybe TRBD1 (5 bases). The CDR3 runs 12 residues. The V gene's germline CDR1 is SEHNR and CDR2 FQNEAQ (reference sequence). Trimming took 9 bases from V and 4 from J, leaving 13 bases between them. The CDR3 nucleotides are TGTGCCAGTCAGGGTTCTTCTTACGAGCAGTACTTC. Its protein is CASQGSSYEQYF.

The chain combines TRBV9 with TRBJ2-6, with D maybe TRBD1 (6 bases). Germline V gives CDR1 SGDLS, CDR2 YYNGEE. This CDR3 contains 19 residues. The V gene lost 4 bases and the J gene lost 2 bases, with 22 bases spanning the gap. This CDR3 is CASSPRTALATTGANVLTF. The CDR3 bases are TGTGCCAGCAGCCCGCGGACAGCCCTAGCCACGACTGGGGCCAACGTCCTGACTTTC.